This T cell receptor beta chain was retrieved from a study of human T cells and chemical hapten exposure (dated by TCRdb to about 2021). The study in broad terms: For sensitization, 2% DPC in acetone was applied to a 2 cm by 2 cm area of upper inner arm skin. Throughout the approximately 24-week study period, patients were also given weekly therapeutic DPC doses on the scalp. Patch tests used Finn chambers with 0.01% DPC on the upper back, scored after 6 days by International Contact Dermatitis Research Group standards. Most of the patients in the cohort were female, and the cohort covered alopecia areata with under or over 50% scalp involvement, alopecia totalis and alopecia universalis. Libraries were pooled for sequencing, and variation in per-sample TCR yields was attributed mainly to small differences in library volumes within the pool. This study followed changes in the peripheral blood TCR repertoire in vivo during primary and secondary sensitization of alopecia patients to the hapten diphenylcyclopropenone (DPC). Blood samples were taken from patients before sensitization (week 0) and then at 2, 6 and about 24 weeks after DPC sensitization. Some 29 alopecia patients gave blood for TCR sequencing at one to four time points (pre-sensitization, 2, 6 and 24 weeks). Each blood RNA sample was used to sequence both TCR alpha and TCR beta chains. The research as a whole found: Repeated subsampling changed both the strength of the expansion versus patch-test correlation and the threshold at which that correlation became significant. DPC sensitization did not change how many TCRs were above 1 in 1000 frequency, and no evidence was found of alterations in global repertoire structure. Alopecia, a presumed autoimmune disease, was present in all patients, so the immune response of the patients might differ from that of healthy individuals. Expanded TCRs formed significantly more large CDR3 similarity clusters than pre-sensitization or healthy control sets, consistent with antigen-driven responses. The number of PT1 expanded TCRs positively correlated with patch test score, significant at thresholds 8, 16 and 32 but not 4.

The germline ends are 10 bases apart after V is trimmed by 6 bases and J by 4 bases. The germline V gene (reference sequence) yields DFQATT for CDR1 and SNEGSKA for CDR2. Spanning cysteine to phenylalanine, the CDR3 consists of 11 amino acids. Here the CDR3 DNA is all that survives: 33 bases in frame from base 1. Library preparation used RACE. The listed sequencing device is NextSeq 500. During library preparation, unique molecular identifiers were attached to individual cDNA molecules so that TCRs could be counted quantitatively and reproducibly. As for how the authors treated the data: A median of about 87,000 TCRs per sample was observed, with a range of about 23,224 to 700,000. The Decombinator software suite was used to annotate V, J and CDR3 in the TCR reads. For PS versus PT1 abundance plots, all samples were subsampled to the same number of TCRs (28,000). TCRs were defined as expanded if absent before sensitization and observed at least eight times at the 2-week time point. Using fastp at Q25 and MiXCR, TCRdb reprocessed the public reads and kept productive beta chains. Rows merge per CDR3 protein into single entries with the most common DNA and genes. The V and J calls, along with clone size, are taken from TCRdb and not from the paper's own processing. The sample data list approximately 52,000 distinct CDR3 sequences, and roughly 9.6% of these were observed just once. The ten biggest clones cover approximately 1.8% of the sample.

A word on this clonotype: Its antigen is not yet known. Qualities for individual bases were not recorded, and no much larger clone is one base off.

The time point tag for this specimen amounts to: patch test 1, 2 weeks after DPC sensitization. The label giving this sample's treatment or condition can be read as: therapeutic diphenylcyclopropenone sensitization with weekly scalp DPC. Total RNA was isolated from unfractionated whole blood collected in Tempus Blood RNA tubes. At every patch-test visit, the blood draw took place before the patch test was put on. Patients were considered eligible if aged 18 to 70, diagnosed with alopecia and deemed suitable for DPC therapy, and patients were excluded if pregnant. The clonotype was recovered from a woman aged 35 to 49 with alopecia areata. Some clones in this sample may be carry-over from other donors' samples. Recombination connected TRBV20-1 to TRBJ2-7, with TRBD1 perhaps the D gene, on 5 matching bases. The source was whole blood, collected in connection with sensitization to the hapten diphenylcyclopropenone (DPC). The DNA sequence follows: TGCAGTGCGTGGACAATTTACGAGCAGTACTTC. Translation gives CSAWTIYEQYF.